The entry below describes one T cell receptor (beta chain). Assay used: immunoSEQ multiplex PCR; TCRdb lists only in-frame clones, some missing. This sample carries more than 35,000 clones, around nine tenths of them seen once, and the ten largest clones take 7% to 9%. Exposure to brentuximab vedotin varied, and each patient had relapsed following autologous stem cell transplantation. This sample was taken from a study of PD-1 blockade in classical Hodgkin lymphoma. Germline V CDR1 and CDR2: SGHTA, FQGTGA. V lost 5 bases to trimming and J lost 7 bases, with 9 bases between them. This CDR3 has 12 amino acids.

The starting material was peripheral blood mononuclear cells (PBMCs), obtained before the second cycle of nivolumab. The TCR sequence derives from a human donor with classical Hodgkin lymphoma. This chain connects TRBV7-3 to TRBJ2-1; D not certain. The CDR3 bases are TGTGCCAGCAGCCCCCTCGGAAATGAGCAGTTCTTC. Protein: CASSPLGNEQFF.